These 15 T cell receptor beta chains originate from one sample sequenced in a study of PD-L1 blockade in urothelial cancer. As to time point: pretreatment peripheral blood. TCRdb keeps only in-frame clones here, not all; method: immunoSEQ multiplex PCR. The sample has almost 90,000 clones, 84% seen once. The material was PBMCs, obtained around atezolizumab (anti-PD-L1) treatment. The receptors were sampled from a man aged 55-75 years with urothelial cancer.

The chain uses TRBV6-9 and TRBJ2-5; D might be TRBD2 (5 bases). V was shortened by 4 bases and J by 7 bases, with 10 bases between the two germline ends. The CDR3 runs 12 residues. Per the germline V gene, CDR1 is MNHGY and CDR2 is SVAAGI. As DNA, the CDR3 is TGTGCCAGCAGTTTTGGCAGCGGGACCCAGTACTTC. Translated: CASSFGSGTQYF.

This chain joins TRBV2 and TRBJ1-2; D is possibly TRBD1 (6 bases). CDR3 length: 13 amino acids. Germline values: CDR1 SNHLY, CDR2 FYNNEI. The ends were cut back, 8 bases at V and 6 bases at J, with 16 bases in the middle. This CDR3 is CASCTGFSDGYTF. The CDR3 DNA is TGTGCCAGCTGCACAGGGTTCTCGGATGGCTACACCTTC.

In DNA form, the CDR3 reads TGCGCCAGCAGCCTAGATACGCAGTATTTT. The encoded protein is CASSLDTQYF. The chain is built from TRBV10-2 and TRBJ2-3; no firm D call. The CDR3 spans 10 residues. Germline lookup yields CDR1 WSHSY and CDR2 SAAADI. Trimming stripped 6 bases from V and 5 bases from J, with 3 bases between.

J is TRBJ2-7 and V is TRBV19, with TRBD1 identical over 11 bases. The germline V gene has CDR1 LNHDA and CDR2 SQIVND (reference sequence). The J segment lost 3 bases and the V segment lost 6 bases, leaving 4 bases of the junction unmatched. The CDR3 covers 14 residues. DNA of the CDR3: TGTGCCAGTAGCGGACAGGGGGCCTTCTACGAGCAGTACTTC. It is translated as CASSGQGAFYEQYF.

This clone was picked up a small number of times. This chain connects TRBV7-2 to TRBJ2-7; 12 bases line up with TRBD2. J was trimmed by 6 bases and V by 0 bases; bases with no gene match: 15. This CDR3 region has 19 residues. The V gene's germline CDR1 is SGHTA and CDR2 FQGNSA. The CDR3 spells CASSLAASGRAIPPFEQYF. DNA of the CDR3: TGTGCCAGCAGCTTAGCGGCTAGCGGGAGGGCCATCCCACCTTTCGAGCAGTACTTC.

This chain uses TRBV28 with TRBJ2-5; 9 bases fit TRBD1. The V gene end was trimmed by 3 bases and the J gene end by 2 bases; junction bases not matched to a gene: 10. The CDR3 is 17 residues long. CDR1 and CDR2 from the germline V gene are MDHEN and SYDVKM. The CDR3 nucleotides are TGTGCCAGCAGTTTCGGGACAGGGAACAGGGGGCAAGAGACCCAGTACTTC. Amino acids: CASSFGTGNRGQETQYF.

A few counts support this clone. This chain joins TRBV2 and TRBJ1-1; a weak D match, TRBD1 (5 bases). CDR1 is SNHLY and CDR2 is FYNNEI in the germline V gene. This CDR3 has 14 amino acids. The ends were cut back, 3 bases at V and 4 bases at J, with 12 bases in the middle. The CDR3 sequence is CASSDVSGSTEAFF. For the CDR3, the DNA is TGTGCCAGCAGTGATGTTTCAGGGTCCACTGAAGCTTTCTTT.

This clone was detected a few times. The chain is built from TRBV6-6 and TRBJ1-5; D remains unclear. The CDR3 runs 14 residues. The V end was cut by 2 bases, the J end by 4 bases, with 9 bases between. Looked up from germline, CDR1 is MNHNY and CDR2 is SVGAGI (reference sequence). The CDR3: CASSYPGTNQPQHF. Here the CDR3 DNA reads TGTGCCAGCAGTTACCCGGGTACAAATCAGCCCCAGCATTTT.

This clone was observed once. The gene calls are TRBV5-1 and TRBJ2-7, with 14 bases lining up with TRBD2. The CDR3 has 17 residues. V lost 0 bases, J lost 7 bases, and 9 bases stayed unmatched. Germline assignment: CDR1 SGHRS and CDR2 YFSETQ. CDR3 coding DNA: TGCGCCAGCAGCTTGGCCGGGACTAGCGGGGGAACTACGGAGCAGTACTTC. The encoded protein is CASSLAGTSGGTTEQYF.

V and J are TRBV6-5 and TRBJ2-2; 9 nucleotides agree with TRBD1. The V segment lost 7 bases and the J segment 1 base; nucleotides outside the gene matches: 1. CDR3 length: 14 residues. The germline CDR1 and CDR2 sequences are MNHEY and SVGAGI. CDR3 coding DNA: TGTGCCAGCAAGACAGGGGGGAACACCGGGGAGCTGTTTTTT. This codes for CASKTGGNTGELFF.

In DNA, the CDR3 is TGCGCCAGCAGCTTGGTGGGGACTAGCGGTTACACCGGGGAGCTGTTTTTT. Its translation: CASSLVGTSGYTGELFF. The chain recombines TRBV5-1 with TRBJ2-2; 11 bases match TRBD2. V shed 0 bases and J 3 bases; nucleotides not matched to a gene: 4. Germline assignment: CDR1 SGHRS and CDR2 YFSETQ. CDR3 size: 17 residues.

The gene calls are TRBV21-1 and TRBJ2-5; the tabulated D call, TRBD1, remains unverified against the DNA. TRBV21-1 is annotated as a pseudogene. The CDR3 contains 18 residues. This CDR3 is CASSNRQGAASGQETQYF. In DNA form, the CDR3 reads TGTGCCAGCAGCAACAGACAGGGGGCGGCTAGCGGTCAAGAGACCCAGTACTTC.

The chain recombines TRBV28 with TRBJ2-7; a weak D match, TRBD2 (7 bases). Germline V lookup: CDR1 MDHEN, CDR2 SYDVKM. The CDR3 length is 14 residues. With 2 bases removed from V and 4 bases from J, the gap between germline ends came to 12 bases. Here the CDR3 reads CASSLKGGGYEQYF. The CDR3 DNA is TGTGCCAGCAGTTTAAAGGGGGGGGGTTACGAGCAGTACTTC.

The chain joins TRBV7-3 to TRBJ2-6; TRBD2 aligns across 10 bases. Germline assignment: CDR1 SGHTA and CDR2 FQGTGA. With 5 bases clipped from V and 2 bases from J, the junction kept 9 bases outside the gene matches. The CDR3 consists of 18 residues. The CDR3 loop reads CASSVQLAGNTGANVLTF. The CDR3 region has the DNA TGTGCCAGCAGCGTCCAACTAGCGGGGAACACTGGGGCCAACGTCCTGACTTTC. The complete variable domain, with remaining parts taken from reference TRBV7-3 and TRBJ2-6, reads GAGVSQTPSNKVTEKGKYVELRCDPISGHTALYWYRQSLGQGPEFLIYFQGTGAADDSGLPNDRFFAVRPEGSVSTLKIQRTERGDSAVYLCASSVQLAGNTGANVLTFGAGSRLTVL.

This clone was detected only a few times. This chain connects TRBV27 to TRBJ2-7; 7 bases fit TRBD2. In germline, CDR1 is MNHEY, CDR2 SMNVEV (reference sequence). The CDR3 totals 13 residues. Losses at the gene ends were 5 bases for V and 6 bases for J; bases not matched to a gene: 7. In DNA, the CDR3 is TGTGCCAGCAGTAGCGGGACTATCGCCGAGCAGTACTTC. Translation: CASSSGTIAEQYF.